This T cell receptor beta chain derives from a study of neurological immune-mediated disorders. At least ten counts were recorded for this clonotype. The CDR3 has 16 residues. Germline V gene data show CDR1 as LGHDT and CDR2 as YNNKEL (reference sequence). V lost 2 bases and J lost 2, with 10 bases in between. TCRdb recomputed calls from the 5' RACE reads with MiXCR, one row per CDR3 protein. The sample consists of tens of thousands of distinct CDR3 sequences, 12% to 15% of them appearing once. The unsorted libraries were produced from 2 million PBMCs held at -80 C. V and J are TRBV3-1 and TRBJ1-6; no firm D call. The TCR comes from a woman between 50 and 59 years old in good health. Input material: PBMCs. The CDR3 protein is CASSQLRTTYNSPLHF. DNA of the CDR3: TGTGCCAGCAGCCAACTCAGAACAACCTATAATTCACCCCTCCACTTT.